This T cell receptor (beta chain) is drawn from a study of blood T cell repertoires in COVID-19. Background on the study: Material from acute and convalescent COVID-19 was sourced from the United States, Italy and Spain. PBMCs, B-cell-depleted T cells, or T cells were the source of the cDNA or gDNA that made up the material.

V lost 7 bases and J 5 bases, leaving 8 bases between the germline ends. The CDR3 is 11 residues long. The V gene's germline CDR1 is ENHRY and CDR2 SYGVKD. Sequencing used immunoSEQ multiplex PCR; TCRdb keeps in-frame clones, though not all of them. The sample holds around 100,000 clones, roughly 84% seen once. This TCR came from a man in his 60s with acute or convalescent COVID-19. The rearrangement links TRBV10-3 to TRBJ2-5; no clear D gene. Material: peripheral blood. The CDR3, as DNA: TGTGCCATCATGGCGAGGGAGACCCAGTACTTC. Its protein is CAIMARETQYF.